Listed here is a single TCR beta chain. Its antigen is still unknown. The data belong to a study of radiation and T cells in renal cell carcinoma. Turning to the study itself: Nephrectomy followed 15 Gy stereotactic body radiation by 4 weeks. Study-level points and caveats: Top tumor clonotypes rose in blood 2 weeks post-radiation, then contracted.

Time point in this sample: baseline pretreatment blood. The treatment here: 15 Gy SBRT to primary tumor, nephrectomy 4 weeks later. Clear cell pathology was present in this patient's renal cell carcinoma. The V and J ends lost 0 bases and 1 base respectively, with 14 bases between them. This CDR3 is built from 16 residues. The germline V gene has CDR1 SGHRS and CDR2 YFSETQ. Libraries were prepared by immunoSEQ multiplex PCR; TCRdb keeps only in-frame clonotypes and omits some of them. The table records 85,000 to 100,000 clones, about 88% of them present only once. The source of this sequence is a man in his forties or fifties with renal cell carcinoma. Source: blood, taken from a patient whose treatment included radiotherapy and nephrectomy. J is TRBJ2-7 and V is TRBV5-1, with D unresolved. The CDR3 here is CASSLGWVRSSYEQYF. As DNA, the CDR3 is TGCGCCAGCAGCTTGGGATGGGTTAGGAGTTCCTACGAGCAGTACTTC.